This T cell receptor (beta chain) was documented in a study of graft-versus-host responses after intestinal transplantation. There are 14 residues in the CDR3. The V segment lost 6 bases and the J segment 3 bases; nucleotides outside the gene matches: 6. Germline assignment: CDR1 SNHLY and CDR2 FYNNEI. TCRdb keeps only in-frame clones here, not all; method: immunoSEQ multiplex PCR. The table includes tens of thousands of clones, more than 75% detected once. Concerning this clone itself: As yet, its antigen is unknown.

V usage is TRBV2 and J usage is TRBJ2-5; TRBD2 aligns across 8 bases. This clonotype was obtained from a human donor who was the organ donor for an intestinal transplant. The material was unstimulated CD8+ T cells sorted from spleen or lymph node cells, obtained before transplant. CDR3 bases: TGTGCCAGCAGGCAGCGGGGGTATAAAGAGACCCAGTACTTC. Protein sequence: CASRQRGYKETQYF.